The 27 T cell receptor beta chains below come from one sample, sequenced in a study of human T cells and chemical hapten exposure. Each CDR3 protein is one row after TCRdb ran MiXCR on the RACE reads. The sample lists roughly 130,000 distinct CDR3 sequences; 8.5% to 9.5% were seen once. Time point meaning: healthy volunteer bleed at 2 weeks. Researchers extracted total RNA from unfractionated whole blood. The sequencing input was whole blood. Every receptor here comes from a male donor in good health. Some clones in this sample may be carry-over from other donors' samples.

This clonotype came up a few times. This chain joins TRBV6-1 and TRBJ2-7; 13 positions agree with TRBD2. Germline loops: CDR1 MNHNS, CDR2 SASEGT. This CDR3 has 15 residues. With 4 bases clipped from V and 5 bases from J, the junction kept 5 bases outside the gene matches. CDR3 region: CASSARTSGSHEQYF. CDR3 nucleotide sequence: TGTGCCAGCAGTGCTAGGACTAGCGGGAGCCACGAGCAGTACTTC.

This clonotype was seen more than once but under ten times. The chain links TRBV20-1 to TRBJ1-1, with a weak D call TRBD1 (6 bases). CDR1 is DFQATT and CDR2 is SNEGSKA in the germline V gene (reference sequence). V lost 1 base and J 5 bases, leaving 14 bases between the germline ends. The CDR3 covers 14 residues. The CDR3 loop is CSARVMGAITEAFF. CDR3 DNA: TGCAGTGCTAGAGTAATGGGGGCTATTACTGAAGCTTTCTTT.

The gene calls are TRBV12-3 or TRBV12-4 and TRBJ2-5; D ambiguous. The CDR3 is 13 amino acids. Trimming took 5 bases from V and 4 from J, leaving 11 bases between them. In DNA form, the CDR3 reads TGTGCCAGCAGTGTGCGAGTAGGAGAGACCCAGTACTTC. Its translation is CASSVRVGETQYF.

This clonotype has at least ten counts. CDR3 residues: CASSYSRDSSYEQYF. CDR3 coding DNA: TGTGCCAGCAGTTACTCGAGGGACAGCTCCTACGAGCAGTACTTC. J is TRBJ2-7 and V is TRBV6-5; 7 nucleotides agree with TRBD1. Trimming at V came to 0 bases and at J to 0 bases, leaving 2 bases not matched to a gene. This CDR3 region has 15 residues. CDR1 and CDR2 from the germline V gene are MNHEY and SVGAGI.

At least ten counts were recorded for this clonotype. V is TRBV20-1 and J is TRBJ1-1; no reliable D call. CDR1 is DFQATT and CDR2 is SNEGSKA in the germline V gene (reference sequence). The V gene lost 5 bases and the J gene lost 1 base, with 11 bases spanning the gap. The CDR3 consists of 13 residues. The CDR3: CSAFLAENTEAFF. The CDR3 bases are TGCAGTGCTTTCCTGGCGGAGAACACTGAAGCTTTCTTT.

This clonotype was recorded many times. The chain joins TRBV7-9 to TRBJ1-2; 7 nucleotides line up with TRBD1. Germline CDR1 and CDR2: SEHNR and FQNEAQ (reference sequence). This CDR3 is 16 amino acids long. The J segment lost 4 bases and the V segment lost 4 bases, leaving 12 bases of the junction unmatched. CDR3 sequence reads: CASSSEQGTFGYGYTF. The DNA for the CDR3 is TGTGCCAGCAGCTCCGAACAGGGGACGTTCGGCTATGGCTACACCTTC.

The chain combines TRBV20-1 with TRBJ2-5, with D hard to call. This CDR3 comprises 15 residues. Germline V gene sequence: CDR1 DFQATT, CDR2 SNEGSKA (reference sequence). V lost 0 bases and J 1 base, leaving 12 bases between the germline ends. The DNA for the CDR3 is TGCAGTGCTAGAGATACGGCGCCTAGCCAAGAGACCCAGTACTTC. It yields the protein CSARDTAPSQETQYF.

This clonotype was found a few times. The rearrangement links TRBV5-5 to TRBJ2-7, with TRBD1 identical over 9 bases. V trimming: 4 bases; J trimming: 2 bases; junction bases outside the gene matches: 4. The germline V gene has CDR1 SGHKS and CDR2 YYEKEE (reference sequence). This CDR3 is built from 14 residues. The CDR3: CASSQQGAAYEQYF. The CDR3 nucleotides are TGTGCCAGCAGCCAACAGGGGGCTGCCTACGAGCAGTACTTC.

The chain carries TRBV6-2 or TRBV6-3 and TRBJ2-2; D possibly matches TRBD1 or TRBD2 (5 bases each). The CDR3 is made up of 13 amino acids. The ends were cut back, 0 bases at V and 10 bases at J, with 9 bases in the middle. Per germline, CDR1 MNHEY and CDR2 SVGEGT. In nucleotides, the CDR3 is TGTGCCAGCAGTTACTCTTCGGGGCCGGAGCTGTTTTTT. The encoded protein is CASSYSSGPELFF.

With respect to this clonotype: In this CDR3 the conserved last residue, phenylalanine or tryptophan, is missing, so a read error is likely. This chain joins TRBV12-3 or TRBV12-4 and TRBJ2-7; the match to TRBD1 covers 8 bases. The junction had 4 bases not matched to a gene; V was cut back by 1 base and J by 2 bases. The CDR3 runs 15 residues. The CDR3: CASSLEGTGAYEQYI. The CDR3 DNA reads TGTGCCAGCAGTTTAGAGGGGACAGGTGCCTACGAGCAGTACATC.

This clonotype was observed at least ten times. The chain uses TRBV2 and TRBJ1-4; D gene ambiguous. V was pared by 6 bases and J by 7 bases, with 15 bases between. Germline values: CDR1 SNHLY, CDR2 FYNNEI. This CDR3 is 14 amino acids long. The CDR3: CASRKSAVGEKLFF. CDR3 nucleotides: TGTGCCAGCAGAAAGAGCGCGGTCGGTGAAAAACTGTTTTTT.

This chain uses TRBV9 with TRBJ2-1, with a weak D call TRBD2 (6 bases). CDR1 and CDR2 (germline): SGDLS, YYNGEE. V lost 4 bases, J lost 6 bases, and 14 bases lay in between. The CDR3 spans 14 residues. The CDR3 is CASSPGEHSNEQFF. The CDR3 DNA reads TGTGCCAGCAGCCCGGGGGAGCACTCCAATGAGCAGTTCTTC.

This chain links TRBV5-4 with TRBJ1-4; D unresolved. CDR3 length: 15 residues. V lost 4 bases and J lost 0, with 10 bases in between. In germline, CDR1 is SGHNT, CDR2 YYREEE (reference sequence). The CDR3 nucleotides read TGTGCCAGCAGCCTCAAGCATGCAACTAATGAAAAACTGTTTTTT. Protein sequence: CASSLKHATNEKLFF.

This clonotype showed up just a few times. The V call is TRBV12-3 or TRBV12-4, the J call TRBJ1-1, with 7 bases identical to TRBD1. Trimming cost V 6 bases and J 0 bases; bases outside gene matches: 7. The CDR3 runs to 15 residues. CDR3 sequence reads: CASRTDRRLNTEAFF. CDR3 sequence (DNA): TGTGCCAGCAGAACGGACAGGCGATTGAACACTGAAGCTTTCTTT.

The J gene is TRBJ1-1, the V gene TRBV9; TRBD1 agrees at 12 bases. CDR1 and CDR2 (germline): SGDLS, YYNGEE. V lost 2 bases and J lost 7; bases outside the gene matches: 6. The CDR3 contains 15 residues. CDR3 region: CASSVPGTGGVEAFF. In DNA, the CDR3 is TGTGCCAGCAGCGTTCCCGGGACAGGGGGCGTTGAAGCTTTCTTT.

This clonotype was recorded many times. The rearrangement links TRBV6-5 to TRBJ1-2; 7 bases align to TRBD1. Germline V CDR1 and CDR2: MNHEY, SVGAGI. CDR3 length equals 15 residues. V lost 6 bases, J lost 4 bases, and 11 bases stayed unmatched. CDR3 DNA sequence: TGTGCCAGCAGGAAAAATAGGGGGCAAATCTATGGCTACACCTTC. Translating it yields CASRKNRGQIYGYTF.

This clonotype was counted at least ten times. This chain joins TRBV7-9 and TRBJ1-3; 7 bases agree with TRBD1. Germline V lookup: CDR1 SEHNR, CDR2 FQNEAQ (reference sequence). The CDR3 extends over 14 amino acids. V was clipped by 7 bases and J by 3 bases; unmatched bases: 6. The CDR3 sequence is CASTEGTDGNTIYF. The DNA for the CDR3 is TGTGCCAGCACCGAAGGGACAGATGGAAACACCATATATTTT. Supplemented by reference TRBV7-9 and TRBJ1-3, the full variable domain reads DTGVSQNPRHKITKRGQNVTFRCDPISEHNRLYWYRQTLGQGPEFLTYFQNEAQLEKSRLLSDRFSAERPKGSFSTLEIQRTEQGDSAMYLCASTEGTDGNTIYFGEGSWLTVV.

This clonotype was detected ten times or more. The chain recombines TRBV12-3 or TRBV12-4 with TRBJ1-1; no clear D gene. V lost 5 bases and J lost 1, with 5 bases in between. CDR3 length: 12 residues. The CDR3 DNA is TGTGCCAGCAGTATCACGAACACTGAAGCTTTCTTT. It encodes CASSITNTEAFF.

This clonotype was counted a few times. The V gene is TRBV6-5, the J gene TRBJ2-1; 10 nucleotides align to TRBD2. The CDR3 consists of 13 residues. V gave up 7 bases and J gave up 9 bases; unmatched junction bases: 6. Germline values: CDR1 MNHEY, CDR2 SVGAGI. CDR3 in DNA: TGTGCCAGCACCGGAGCGGGAGGGGTTGAGCAGTTCTTC. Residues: CASTGAGGVEQFF.

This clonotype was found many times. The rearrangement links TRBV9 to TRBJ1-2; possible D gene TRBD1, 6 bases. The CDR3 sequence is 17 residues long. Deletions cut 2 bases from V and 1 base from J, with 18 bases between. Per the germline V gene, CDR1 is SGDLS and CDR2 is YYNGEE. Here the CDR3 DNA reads TGTGCCAGCAGCGTCGATGGCGCAGGGGCAATTAACTATGGCTACACCTTC. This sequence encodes CASSVDGAGAINYGYTF.

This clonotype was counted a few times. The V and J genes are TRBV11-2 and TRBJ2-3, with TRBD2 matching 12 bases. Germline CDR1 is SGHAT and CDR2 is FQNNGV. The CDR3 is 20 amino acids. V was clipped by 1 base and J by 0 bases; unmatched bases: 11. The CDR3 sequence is CASSLVPLAGGPRSTDTQYF. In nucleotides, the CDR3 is TGTGCCAGCAGCTTAGTCCCCCTAGCGGGAGGGCCCAGAAGCACAGATACGCAGTATTTT. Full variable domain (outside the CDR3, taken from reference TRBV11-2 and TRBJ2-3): EAGVAQSPRYKIIEKRQSVAFWCNPISGHATLYWYQQILGQGPKLLIQFQNNGVVDDSQLPKDRFSAERLKGVDSTLKIQPAKLEDSAVYLCASSLVPLAGGPRSTDTQYFGPGTRLTVL.

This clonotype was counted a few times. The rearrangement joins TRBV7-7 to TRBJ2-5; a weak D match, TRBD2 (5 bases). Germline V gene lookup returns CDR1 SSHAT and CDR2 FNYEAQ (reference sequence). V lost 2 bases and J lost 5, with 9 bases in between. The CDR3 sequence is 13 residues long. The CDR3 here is CASSLLASETQYF. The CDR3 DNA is TGTGCCAGCAGCTTACTAGCTTCGGAGACCCAGTACTTC.

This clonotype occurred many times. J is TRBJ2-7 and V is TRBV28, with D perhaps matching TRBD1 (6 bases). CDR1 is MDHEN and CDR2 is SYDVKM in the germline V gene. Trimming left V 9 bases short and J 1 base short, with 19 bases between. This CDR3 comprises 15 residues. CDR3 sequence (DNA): TGTGCCAGTCGCGGGTCGGACAGCGGATCCTACGAGCAGTACTTC. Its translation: CASRGSDSGSYEQYF.

The CDR3: CASRSNRGHQPQHF. The CDR3 DNA reads as TGTGCCAGCAGATCAAACCGGGGGCATCAGCCCCAGCATTTT. This rearrangement joins TRBV6-5 to TRBJ1-5; possibly TRBD1 for D (6 bases). Trimming cost V 6 bases and J 5 bases, with 14 bases left between them. The CDR3 has 14 amino acids. Germline V gene data show CDR1 as MNHEY and CDR2 as SVGAGI.

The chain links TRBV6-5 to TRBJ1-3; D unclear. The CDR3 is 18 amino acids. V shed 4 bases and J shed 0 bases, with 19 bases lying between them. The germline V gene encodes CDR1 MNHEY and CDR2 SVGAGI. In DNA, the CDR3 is TGTGCCAGCAGTTCACGGGCGGGGTCCCTAATCTCTGGAAACACCATATATTTT. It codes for CASSSRAGSLISGNTIYF.

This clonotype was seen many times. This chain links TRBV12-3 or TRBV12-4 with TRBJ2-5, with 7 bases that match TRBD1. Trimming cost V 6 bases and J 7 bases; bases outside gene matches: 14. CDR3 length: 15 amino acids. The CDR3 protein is CASSHDRDLGVTQYF. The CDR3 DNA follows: TGTGCCAGCAGCCACGACAGGGACCTTGGGGTGACCCAGTACTTC.

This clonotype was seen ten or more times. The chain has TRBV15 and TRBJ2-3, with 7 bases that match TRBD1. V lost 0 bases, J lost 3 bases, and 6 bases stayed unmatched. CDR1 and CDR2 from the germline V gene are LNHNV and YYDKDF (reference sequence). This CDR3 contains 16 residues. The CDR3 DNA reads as TGTGCCACCAGCAGAGATCGTGCAGGGGGAACAGATACGCAGTATTTT. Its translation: CATSRDRAGGTDTQYF.